This T cell receptor beta chain was identified in a study of identifying expanded T cells in peripheral blood. Germline CDR1 and CDR2: SGDLS and YYNGEE. CDR3 size: 16 residues. V lost 0 bases to trimming and J lost 4 bases, with 13 bases between them. On this clone: Antigen: not known.

Overall study findings and caveats: About 1.2 clones differed between technical replicates, versus approximately 17 and 20 over time. Two-week clone count variance significantly increased as total template count grew.

Method: immunoSEQ multiplex PCR; TCRdb's copy keeps in-frame clones and lacks some. The sample contains around 130,000 clones, around nine tenths of which appear only once. Collection occurred without any documented infections or immune events in donors. The chain joins TRBV9 to TRBJ2-2; D is unresolved. The sequenced material came from blood. The origin of this receptor is a person aged 18 to 75 in good health. The CDR3 loop is CASSVALGPATGELFF. In DNA, the CDR3 is TGTGCCAGCAGCGTAGCTTTAGGGCCCGCCACCGGGGAGCTGTTTTTT.